This T cell receptor (beta chain) was sequenced for a study of cytotoxic CD8 clonotypes in ibrutinib-treated CLL. Looked up from germline, CDR1 is SGHTA and CDR2 is FQGNSA. This CDR3 has 17 residues. Trimming cost V 2 bases and J 5 bases; bases outside gene matches: 12. Study conclusions and caveats: At ibrutinib response, clonality increased, and at progression it declined back toward baseline. Public clonotypes were rare and shrank or held steady on treatment.

A word on this clone: Antigen unknown.

Depth targeted 1 in 200,000 to 1 in 1 million T cells, averaging approximately 10x coverage per clonotype. Clones were sequenced by immunoSEQ multiplex PCR, and TCRdb holds only the in-frame ones, with some missing. This sample has tens of thousands of clones, with roughly 69% found just once. V gene TRBV7-2 combines with J gene TRBJ2-5, with 9 positions matching TRBD1. The receptor's source is a human donor with chronic lymphocytic leukemia. This specimen was PBMCs, taken after 12 months of ibrutinib treatment. The CDR3, as DNA: TGTGCCAGCAGCTTAACGGAAACCGGACAGGGGTGGGAGACCCAGTACTTC. This translates into CASSLTETGQGWETQYF.